The entry below gives a single T cell receptor beta chain sequence along with its context. The sample belongs to a study of T cell responses to AZD1222 COVID-19 vaccine. Assay used: immunoSEQ multiplex PCR; TCRdb lists only in-frame clones, some missing. The sample has some 180,000 clones, about 90% seen once; the top ten hold about 2.1%. This CDR3 is 16 amino acids long. V lost 0 bases, J lost 3 bases, and 11 bases lay in between. From germline, CDR1 is MGHRA and CDR2 YSYEKL. The sample consisted of peripheral blood, taken 28 days after the second AZD1222 dose. The chain employs TRBV4-1 and TRBJ1-4, with D unclear. This receptor was obtained from an adult who received the AZD1222 COVID-19 vaccine. The CDR3 loop reads CASSQDSWESNEKLFF. Written as DNA, the CDR3 is TGCGCCAGCAGCCAAGATTCATGGGAGTCTAATGAAAAACTGTTTTTT.